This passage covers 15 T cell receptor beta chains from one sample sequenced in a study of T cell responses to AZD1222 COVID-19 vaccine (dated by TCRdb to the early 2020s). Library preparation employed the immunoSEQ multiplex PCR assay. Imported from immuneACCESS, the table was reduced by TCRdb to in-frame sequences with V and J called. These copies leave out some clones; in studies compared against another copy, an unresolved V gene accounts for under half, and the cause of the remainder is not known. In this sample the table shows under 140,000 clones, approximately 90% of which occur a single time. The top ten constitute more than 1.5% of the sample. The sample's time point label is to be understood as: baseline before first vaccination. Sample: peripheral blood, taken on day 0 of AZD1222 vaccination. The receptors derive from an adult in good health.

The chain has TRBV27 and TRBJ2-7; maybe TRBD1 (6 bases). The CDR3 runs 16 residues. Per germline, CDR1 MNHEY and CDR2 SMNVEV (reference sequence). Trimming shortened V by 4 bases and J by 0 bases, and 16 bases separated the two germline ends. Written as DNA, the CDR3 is TGTGCCAGCAGTTACGGCGGCAGGGGCGCCTCCTACGAGCAGTACTTC. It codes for CASSYGGRGASYEQYF.

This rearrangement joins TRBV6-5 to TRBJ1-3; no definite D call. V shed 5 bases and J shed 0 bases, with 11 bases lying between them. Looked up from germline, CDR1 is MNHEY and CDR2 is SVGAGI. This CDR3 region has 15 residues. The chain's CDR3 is CASSPPPLSGNTIYF. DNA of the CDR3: TGTGCCAGCAGTCCACCACCACTCTCTGGAAACACCATATATTTT.

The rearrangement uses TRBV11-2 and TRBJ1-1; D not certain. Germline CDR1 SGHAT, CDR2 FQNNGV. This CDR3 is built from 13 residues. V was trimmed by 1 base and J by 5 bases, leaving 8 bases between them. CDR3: CASSLVGSTEAFF. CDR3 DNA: TGTGCCAGCAGCTTAGTGGGTTCAACTGAAGCTTTCTTT. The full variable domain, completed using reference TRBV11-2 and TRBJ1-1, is EAGVAQSPRYKIIEKRQSVAFWCNPISGHATLYWYQQILGQGPKLLIQFQNNGVVDDSQLPKDRFSAERLKGVDSTLKIQPAKLEDSAVYLCASSLVGSTEAFFGQGTRLTVV.

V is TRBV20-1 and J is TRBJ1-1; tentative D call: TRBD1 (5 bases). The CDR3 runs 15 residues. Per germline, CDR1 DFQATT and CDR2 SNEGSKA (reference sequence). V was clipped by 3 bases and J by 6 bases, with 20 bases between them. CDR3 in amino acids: CSASRDSGSRAEAFF. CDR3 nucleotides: TGCAGTGCTAGTAGGGACTCGGGGTCGAGGGCTGAAGCTTTCTTT.

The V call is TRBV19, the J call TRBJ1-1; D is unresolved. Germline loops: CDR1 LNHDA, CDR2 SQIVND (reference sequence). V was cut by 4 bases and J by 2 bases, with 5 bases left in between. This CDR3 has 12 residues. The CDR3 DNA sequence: TGTGCCAGTAGTAAAAGTAACACTGAAGCTTTCTTT. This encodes CASSKSNTEAFF.

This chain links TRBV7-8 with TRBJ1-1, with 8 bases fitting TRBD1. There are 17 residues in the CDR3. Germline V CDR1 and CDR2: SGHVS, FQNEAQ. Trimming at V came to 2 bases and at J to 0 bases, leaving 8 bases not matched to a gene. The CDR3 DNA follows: TGTGCCAGCAGCTTATTATGGGACAGGTACATGAACACTGAAGCTTTCTTT. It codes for CASSLLWDRYMNTEAFF.

The CDR3 nucleotides read TGTGCCAGCAGTACTGGACAGGGTCCCGAGCAGTACTTC. This sequence encodes CASSTGQGPEQYF. The chain is built from TRBV28 and TRBJ2-7; 8 bases fit TRBD1. The CDR3 is made up of 13 amino acids. The V gene end was trimmed by 5 bases and the J gene end by 6 bases; junction bases not matched to a gene: 6. The germline gives CDR1 MDHEN, CDR2 SYDVKM. Full variable domain (outside the CDR3, taken from reference TRBV28 and TRBJ2-7): DVKVTQSSRYLVKRTGEKVFLECVQDMDHENMFWYRQDPGLGLRLIYFSYDVKMKEKGDIPEGYSVSREKKERFSLILESASTNQTSMYLCASSTGQGPEQYFGPGTRLTVT.

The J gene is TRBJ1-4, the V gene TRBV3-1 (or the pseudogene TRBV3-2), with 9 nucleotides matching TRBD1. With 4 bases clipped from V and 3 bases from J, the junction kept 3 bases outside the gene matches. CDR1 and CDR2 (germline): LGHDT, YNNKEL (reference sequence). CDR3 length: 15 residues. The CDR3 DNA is TGTGCCAGCAGCCCCCGGACAGGGGCTAATGAAAAACTGTTTTTT. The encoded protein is CASSPRTGANEKLFF.

As DNA, the CDR3 is TGTGCCAGCAGTCCACCTACAGGGAGTGCTGAAGCTTTCTTT. Translation gives CASSPPTGSAEAFF. The V gene is TRBV5-5, the J gene TRBJ1-1; perhaps TRBD1 as D (6 bases). V lost 5 bases to trimming and J lost 6 bases, with 17 bases between them. The CDR3 is 14 amino acids. The germline CDR1 and CDR2 sequences are SGHKS and YYEKEE (reference sequence).

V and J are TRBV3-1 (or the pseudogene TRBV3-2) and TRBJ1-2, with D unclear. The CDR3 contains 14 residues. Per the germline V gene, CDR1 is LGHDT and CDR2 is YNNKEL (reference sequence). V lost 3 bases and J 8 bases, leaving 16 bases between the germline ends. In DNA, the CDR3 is TGTGCCAGCAGCCAGGCCCAGATGGGCGGAGGCTACACCTTC. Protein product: CASSQAQMGGGYTF.

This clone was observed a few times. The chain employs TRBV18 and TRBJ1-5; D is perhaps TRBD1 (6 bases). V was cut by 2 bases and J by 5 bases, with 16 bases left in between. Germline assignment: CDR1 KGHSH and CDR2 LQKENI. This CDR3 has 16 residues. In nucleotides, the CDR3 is TGTGCCAGCTCACCAGGCCAGGGGCTCGAGGATCAGCCCCAGCATTTT. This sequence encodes CASSPGQGLEDQPQHF.

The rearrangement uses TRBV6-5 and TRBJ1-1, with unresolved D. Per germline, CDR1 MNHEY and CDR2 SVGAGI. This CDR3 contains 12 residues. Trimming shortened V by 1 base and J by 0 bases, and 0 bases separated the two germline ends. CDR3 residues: CASSYLNTEAFF. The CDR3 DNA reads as TGTGCCAGCAGTTACTTGAACACTGAAGCTTTCTTT.

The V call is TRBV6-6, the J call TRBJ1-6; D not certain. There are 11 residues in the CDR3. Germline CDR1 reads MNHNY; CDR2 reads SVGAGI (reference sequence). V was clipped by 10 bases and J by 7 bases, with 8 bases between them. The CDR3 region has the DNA TGTGCCACAGGTGTGAATTCACCCCTCCACTTT. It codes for CATGVNSPLHF.

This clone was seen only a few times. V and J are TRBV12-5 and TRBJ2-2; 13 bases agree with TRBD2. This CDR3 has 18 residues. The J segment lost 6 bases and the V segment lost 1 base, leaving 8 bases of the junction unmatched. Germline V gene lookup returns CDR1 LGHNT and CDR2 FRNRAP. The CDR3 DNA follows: TGTGCTAGTGGTTTGGGGACTAGCGGGGGCCTTAAGGCCGGGGAGCTGTTTTTT. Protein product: CASGLGTSGGLKAGELFF.

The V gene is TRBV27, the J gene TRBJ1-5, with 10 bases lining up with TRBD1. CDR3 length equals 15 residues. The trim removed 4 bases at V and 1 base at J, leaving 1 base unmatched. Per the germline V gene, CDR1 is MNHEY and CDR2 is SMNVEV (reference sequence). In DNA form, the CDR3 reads TGTGCCAGCAGTTGGACAGGGGGAAGCAATCAGCCCCAGCATTTT. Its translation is CASSWTGGSNQPQHF.